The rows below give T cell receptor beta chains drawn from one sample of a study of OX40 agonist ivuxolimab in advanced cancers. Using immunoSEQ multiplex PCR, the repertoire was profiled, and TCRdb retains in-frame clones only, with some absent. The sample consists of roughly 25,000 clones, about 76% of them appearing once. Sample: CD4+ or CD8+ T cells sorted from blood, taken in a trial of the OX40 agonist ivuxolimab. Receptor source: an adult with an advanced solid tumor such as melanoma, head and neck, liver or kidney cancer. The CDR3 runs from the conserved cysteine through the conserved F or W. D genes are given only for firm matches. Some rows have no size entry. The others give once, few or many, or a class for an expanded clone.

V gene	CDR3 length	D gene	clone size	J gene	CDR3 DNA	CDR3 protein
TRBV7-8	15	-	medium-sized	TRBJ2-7	TGTGCCAGCAGCTCCCCCCGGGACGCAACCTACGAGCAGTACTTC	CASSSPRDATYEQYF
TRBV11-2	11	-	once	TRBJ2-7	TGTGCCAGCAGCCCCAACTACGAGCAGTACTTC	CASSPNYEQYF
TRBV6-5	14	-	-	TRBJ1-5	TGTGCCACTCAGGAATGGGGGGGAAGTCAGCCCCAGCATTTT	CATQEWGGSQPQHF
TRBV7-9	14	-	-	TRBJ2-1	TGTGCCAGCAGCTTTTCTTCGGGCTACAATGAGCAGTTCTTC	CASSFSSGYNEQFF
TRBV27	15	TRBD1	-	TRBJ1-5	TGTGCCAGCAGTTTATTAGGGCAGGGGGGCCAGCCCCAGCATTTT	CASSLLGQGGQPQHF
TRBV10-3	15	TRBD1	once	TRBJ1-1	TGTGCCATCAGGCGAACAGGGGAAGGCGGCACTGAAGCTTTCTTT	CAIRRTGEGGTEAFF
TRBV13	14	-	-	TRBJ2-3	TGTGCCAGCAGCATAAGCGGATACACAGATACGCAGTATTTT	CASSISGYTDTQYF
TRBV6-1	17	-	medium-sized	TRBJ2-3	TGTGCCAGCAGTGATTGGGGGCTCGGGGGGAGCACAGATACGCAGTATTTT	CASSDWGLGGSTDTQYF
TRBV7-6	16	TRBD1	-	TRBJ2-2	TGTGCCAGCAGCTTAGGGGACAGGGCGAACACCGGGGAGCTGTTTTTT	CASSLGDRANTGELFF
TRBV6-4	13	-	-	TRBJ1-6	TGTGCCAGCAGTGAGGGGGATAATTCACCCCTCCACTTT	CASSEGDNSPLHF
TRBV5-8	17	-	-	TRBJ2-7	TGTGCCAGCAGCCACCCGGGACGAAAAGCTCTAACCTACGAGCAGTACTTC	CASSHPGRKALTYEQYF
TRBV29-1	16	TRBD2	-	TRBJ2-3	TGCAGCGTTGAAGATCTCGGGCGGGGGGTTATAGATACGCAGTATTTT	CSVEDLGRGVIDTQYF
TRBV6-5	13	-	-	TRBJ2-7	TGTGCCAGCAGTTACTCTGCTTCCTACGAGCAGTACTTC	CASSYSASYEQYF
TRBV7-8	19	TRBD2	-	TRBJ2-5	TGTGCCAGCAGCTCTCCCTCGTACCTTCTAGCGGGGGGGGAAGAGACCCAGTACTTC	CASSSPSYLLAGGEETQYF
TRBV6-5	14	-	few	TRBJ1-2	TGTGCCAGCAGTTACCGACAAGGGGACTATGGCTACACCTTC	CASSYRQGDYGYTF
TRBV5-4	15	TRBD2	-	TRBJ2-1	TGTGCCAGCAGGTTTAGCGGGGGGGCCCTCAATGAGCAGTTCTTC	CASRFSGGALNEQFF
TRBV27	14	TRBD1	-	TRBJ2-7	TGTGCCAGCAATCCCGGGACAGCATCCTACGAGCAGTACTTC	CASNPGTASYEQYF
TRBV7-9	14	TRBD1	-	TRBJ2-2	TGTGCCAGCAGTATAGGACAGGAACCCGGGGAGCTGTTTTTT	CASSIGQEPGELFF
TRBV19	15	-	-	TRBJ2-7	TGTGCCAGTAGTATATCTTCTAGCGCGTGGCACGAGCAGTACTTC	CASSISSSAWHEQYF
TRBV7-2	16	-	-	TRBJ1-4	TGTGCCAGCAGCTTTAGAGGGGGGCGGACTAATGAAAAACTGTTTTTT	CASSFRGGRTNEKLFF
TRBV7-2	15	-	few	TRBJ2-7	TGTGCCAGCAGCTCCGTCGTGGGGGGTCCCTACGAGCAGTACTTC	CASSSVVGGPYEQYF
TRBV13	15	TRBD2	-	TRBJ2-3	TGTGCCAGCAGCTTTTCCGGGGGGTCCACAGATACGCAGTATTTT	CASSFSGGSTDTQYF
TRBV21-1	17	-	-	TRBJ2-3	TGTGCCAGCTCACCGGCCCAAAACAGGGCTCGCACAGATACGCAGTATTTT	CASSPAQNRARTDTQYF
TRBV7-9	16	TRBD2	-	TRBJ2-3	TGTGCCAGCAGGAGAGGTAGCGGGGGGGATGGAGATACGCAGTATTTT	CASRRGSGGDGDTQYF
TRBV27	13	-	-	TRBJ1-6	TGTGCCAGCAGGCCGAACAGCGTGACACCCCTCCACTTT	CASRPNSVTPLHF
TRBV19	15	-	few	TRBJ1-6	TGTGCCAGTAGTATATGGCCAGGGGTCGATTCACCCCTCCACTTT	CASSIWPGVDSPLHF
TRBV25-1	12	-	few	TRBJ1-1	TGTGCCAGCAGTCGTGTGAACACTGAAGCTTTCTTT	CASSRVNTEAFF
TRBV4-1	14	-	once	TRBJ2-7	TGCGCCAGCAGCCAAGAAGCAGGGAACTACGAGCAGTACTTC	CASSQEAGNYEQYF
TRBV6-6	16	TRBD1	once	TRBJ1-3	TGTGCCAGCAGTTACTCTGGGACAGGGGCTGGAAACACCATATATTTT	CASSYSGTGAGNTIYF
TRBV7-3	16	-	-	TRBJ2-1	TGTGCCAGCAGCTTAAATACGGGCAGCTCCTACAATGAGCAGTTCTTC	CASSLNTGSSYNEQFF
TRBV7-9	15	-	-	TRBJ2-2	TGTGCCAGCACGAAGCCAGGACAGAACACCGGGGAGCTGTTTTTT	CASTKPGQNTGELFF
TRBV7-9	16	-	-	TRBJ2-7	TGTGCCAGCAGCAAAAATACAGGGTTTGGCTCCTACGAGCAGTACTTC	CASSKNTGFGSYEQYF
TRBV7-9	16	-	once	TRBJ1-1	TGTGCCAGCAGCCAGAGGGGCGGGGGCCAGAACACTGAAGCTTTCTTT	CASSQRGGGQNTEAFF
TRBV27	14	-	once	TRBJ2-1	TGTGCCAGCAGGTGGGGGGTTCTCTACAATGAGCAGTTCTTC	CASRWGVLYNEQFF
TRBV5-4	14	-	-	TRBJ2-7	TGTGCCAGCAGCTTGGCAGGGGGGCCTGGGGAGCAGTACTTC	CASSLAGGPGEQYF
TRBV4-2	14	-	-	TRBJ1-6	TGTGCCAGCAGCCTGAGCGGAGATAATTCACCCCTCCACTTT	CASSLSGDNSPLHF
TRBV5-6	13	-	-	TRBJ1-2	TGTGCCAGCAGCATAGGACAGCCAGATGGCTACACCTTC	CASSIGQPDGYTF
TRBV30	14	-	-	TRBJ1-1	TGTGCCTGGCGGATGAAGGGGGAGAGCACTGAAGCTTTCTTT	CAWRMKGESTEAFF